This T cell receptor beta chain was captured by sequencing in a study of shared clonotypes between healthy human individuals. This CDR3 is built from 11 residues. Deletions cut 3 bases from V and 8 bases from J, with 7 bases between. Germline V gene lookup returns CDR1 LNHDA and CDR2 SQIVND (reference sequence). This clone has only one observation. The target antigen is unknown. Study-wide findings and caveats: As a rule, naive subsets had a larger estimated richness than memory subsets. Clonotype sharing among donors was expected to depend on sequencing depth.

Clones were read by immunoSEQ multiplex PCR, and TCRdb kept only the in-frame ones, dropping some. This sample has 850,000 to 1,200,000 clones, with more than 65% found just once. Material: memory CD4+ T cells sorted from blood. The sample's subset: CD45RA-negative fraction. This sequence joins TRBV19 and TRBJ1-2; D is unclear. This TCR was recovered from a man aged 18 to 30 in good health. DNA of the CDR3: TGTGCCAGTAGTATGACGGCGGGCTACACCTTC. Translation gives CASSMTAGYTF.